A single sample gave rise to the 20 T cell receptor beta chains below, sequenced in a study of cytomegalovirus exposure and HLA in healthy donors. Amplification used 60 Vbeta primers and 13 Jbeta primers. Method: immunoSEQ multiplex PCR; TCRdb's copy keeps in-frame clones and lacks some. Counted here are under 150,000 clones, 82% occurring once; the ten biggest clones make up around 2.6%. Sequencing was performed on PBMCs. Every receptor here comes from a male donor in good health and CMV-seronegative.

Remarks on this clone: One end of the junction is discordant with germline, which a read error may explain. This chain joins TRBV4-3 and TRBJ2-3; 10 nucleotides line up with TRBD1. This CDR3 contains 14 residues. The germline V gene encodes CDR1 LGHNA and CDR2 YSLEER. The DNA for the CDR3 is TGCGCCAGCAGCGAAGACAGGGGGCAAGATACGCAGTATTTT. This translates into CASSEDRGQDTQYF.

The chain uses TRBV9 and TRBJ2-7; D perhaps matches TRBD2 (5 bases). The germline V gene encodes CDR1 SGDLS and CDR2 YYNGEE. The CDR3 has 14 residues. The V end was cut by 0 bases, the J end by 4 bases, with 11 bases between. In DNA, the CDR3 is TGTGCCAGCAGCGTAGAATCCAGCGGATACGAGCAGTACTTC. Its translation: CASSVESSGYEQYF. Full variable domain (outside the CDR3, taken from reference TRBV9 and TRBJ2-7): DSGVTQTPKHLITATGQRVTLRCSPRSGDLSVYWYQQSLDQGLQFLIQYYNGEERAKGNILERFSAQQFPDLHSELNLSSLELGDSALYFCASSVESSGYEQYFGPGTRLTVT.

The CDR3 loop reads CASSLAPGQGLNTEAFF. Written as DNA, the CDR3 is TGTGCCAGCAGTTTAGCCCCGGGACAGGGTTTAAACACTGAAGCTTTCTTT. The chain joins TRBV27 to TRBJ1-1; 9 nucleotides agree with TRBD1. The germline gives CDR1 MNHEY, CDR2 SMNVEV (reference sequence). The CDR3 has 17 amino acids. Germline trimming cut 2 bases from V and 2 bases from J; bases unmatched to any gene: 9.

The chain couples TRBV27 to TRBJ2-5, with TRBD2 identical over 7 bases. From germline, CDR1 is MNHEY and CDR2 SMNVEV (reference sequence). The V gene end was trimmed by 5 bases and the J gene end by 5 bases; junction bases not matched to a gene: 14. CDR3 size: 16 residues. The CDR3 region has the DNA TGTGCCAGCAGTCACCGGGCCTCGGGGGGTTGGGAGACCCAGTACTTC. It specifies CASSHRASGGWETQYF.

V gene TRBV15 combines with J gene TRBJ2-1; 11 nucleotides line up with TRBD2. Looked up from germline, CDR1 is LNHNV and CDR2 is YYDKDF (reference sequence). V was pared by 5 bases and J by 4 bases, with 4 bases of the junction left unmatched. The length of the CDR3 is 15 residues. The CDR3 region has the DNA TGTGCCACCAGCTCACTAGCGGGAGTTTACAATGAGCAGTTCTTC. This translates into CATSSLAGVYNEQFF. The full variable domain, rest sourced from reference TRBV15 and TRBJ2-1, is DAMVIQNPRYQVTQFGKPVTLSCSQTLNHNVMYWYQQKSSQAPKLLFHYYDKDFNNEADTPDNFQSRRPNTSFCFLDIRSPGLGDTAMYLCATSSLAGVYNEQFFGPGTRLTVL.

This chain joins TRBV11-3 and TRBJ2-2; 10 nucleotides line up with TRBD1. V lost 9 bases, J lost 3 bases, and 10 bases stayed unmatched. This CDR3 contains 16 residues. The germline V gene has CDR1 SGHNT and CDR2 YENEEA. CDR3 coding DNA: TGTGCCAGTATGCCCGGGACAGGGGTCGACACCGGGGAGCTGTTTTTT. Translated: CASMPGTGVDTGELFF.

The chain employs TRBV7-2 and TRBJ1-2; 7 nucleotides match TRBD1. J lost 7 bases, V lost 5 bases, and 4 bases had no gene match. The length of the CDR3 is 12 residues. Germline CDR1 and CDR2: SGHTA and FQGNSA. The CDR3 sequence: CASSTDRFGYTF. CDR3 bases: TGTGCCAGCAGCACGGACAGGTTTGGCTACACCTTC.

The V gene is TRBV29-1, the J gene TRBJ1-5; the D gene is possibly TRBD1 (6 bases). This CDR3 has 14 residues. Germline CDR1 SQVTM, CDR2 ANQGSEA. V was pared by 4 bases and J by 2 bases, with 12 bases between. DNA of the CDR3: TGCAGCGTTGCAGGGGAAGACGGCAATCAGCCCCAGCATTTT. The encoded protein is CSVAGEDGNQPQHF.

The chain employs TRBV30 and TRBJ1-2, with D possibly being TRBD1 (5 bases). Trimming took 6 bases from V and 2 from J, leaving 13 bases between them. CDR3 size: 13 residues. Germline lookup yields CDR1 GTSNPN and CDR2 SVGIG (reference sequence). The CDR3 nucleotides read TGTGCCTGCCAAACCGACAGAAACTATGGCTACACCTTC. It encodes CACQTDRNYGYTF. Combining the CDR3 with reference TRBV30 and TRBJ1-2 gives the whole variable domain SQTIHQWPATLVQPVGSPLSLECTVEGTSNPNLYWYRQAAGRGLQLLFYSVGIGQISSEVPQNLSASRPQDRQFILSSKKLLLSDSGFYLCACQTDRNYGYTFGSGTRLTVV.

This chain joins TRBV2 and TRBJ2-7; 9 bases agree with TRBD1. This CDR3 has 14 amino acids. Germline loops: CDR1 SNHLY, CDR2 FYNNEI. J lost 2 bases, V lost 8 bases, and 7 bases had no gene match. CDR3 protein: CASWDRDGTYEQYF. The CDR3 nucleotides read TGTGCCAGCTGGGACAGGGATGGTACCTACGAGCAGTACTTC.

The gene calls are TRBV10-1 and TRBJ2-2; weak D call: TRBD2 (6 bases). V lost 8 bases and J lost 6, with 19 bases in between. This CDR3 contains 15 residues. Germline assignment: CDR1 WNHNN and CDR2 SYGVQD (reference sequence). The CDR3 is CASGGTYPPPGELFF. CDR3 nucleotide sequence: TGCGCCAGCGGAGGGACTTATCCCCCTCCCGGGGAGCTGTTTTTT.

With regard to this clone: Germline is not matched at one junction end, which may reflect a read error. The V call is TRBV28, the J call TRBJ2-7, with 10 bases aligning to TRBD2. Germline V gives CDR1 MDHEN, CDR2 SYDVKM. CDR3 length equals 14 residues. This CDR3 is CASSLSASGSEQYF. CDR3 DNA: TGTGCCAGTAGTTTATCCGCTAGCGGGAGCGAGCAGTACTTC.

The chain uses TRBV19 and TRBJ1-2; no clear D. Germline CDR1 LNHDA, CDR2 SQIVND (reference sequence). This CDR3 comprises 17 residues. The V end lost 2 bases, the J end lost 0 bases, and 16 bases lay between the germline ends. DNA of the CDR3: TGTGCCAGTAGTATAAGCGGCCGGAAGGGTACTAACTATGGCTACACCTTC. It translates to CASSISGRKGTNYGYTF.

J is TRBJ2-7 and V is TRBV2; tentative D call: TRBD2 (6 bases). V was clipped by 6 bases and J by 5 bases, with 17 bases between them. This CDR3 is built from 14 residues. Germline CDR1 reads SNHLY; CDR2 reads FYNNEI. CDR3 sequence: CASRGLFTLDEQYF. DNA for the CDR3: TGTGCCAGCAGGGGACTTTTCACGTTGGACGAGCAGTACTTC.

This clone was observed a single time. J is TRBJ2-5 and V is TRBV9; TRBD2 is a possible D gene (6 bases). CDR3 length equals 14 residues. Germline-derived CDR1 and CDR2 are SGDLS and YYNGEE. Trimming cost V 0 bases and J 5 bases, with 11 bases left between them. As DNA, the CDR3 is TGTGCCAGCAGCGTAGTCGGAGGGACGGAGACCCAGTACTTC. As protein: CASSVVGGTETQYF.

This clone was found a few times. The chain joins TRBV5-1 to TRBJ1-5; D is perhaps TRBD1 (5 bases). V shed 4 bases and J shed 2 bases, with 13 bases lying between them. Germline V gene sequence: CDR1 SGHRS, CDR2 YFSETQ. The CDR3 spans 15 residues. This chain's CDR3 is CASSQGPGGNQPQHF. CDR3 in DNA: TGCGCCAGCAGCCAGGGTCCTGGGGGCAATCAGCCCCAGCATTTT.

This rearrangement joins TRBV7-2 to TRBJ1-2; 7 nucleotides match TRBD1. CDR1 is SGHTA and CDR2 is FQGNSA in the germline V gene. With 5 bases clipped from V and 3 bases from J, the junction kept 6 bases outside the gene matches. CDR3 length: 14 residues. DNA for the CDR3: TGTGCCAGCAGCCCGGGACAGTCTCACTATGGCTACACCTTC. Amino acid sequence: CASSPGQSHYGYTF.

V usage is TRBV2 and J usage is TRBJ1-3, with D possibly being TRBD1 (6 bases). CDR3 size: 17 residues. CDR1 is SNHLY, CDR2 FYNNEI, per germline. V was shortened by 8 bases and J by 0 bases, with 20 bases between the two germline ends. DNA of the CDR3: TGTGCCAGCGCACGAGGGGGAAACGTCTACTCTGGAAACACCATATATTTT. Its translation is CASARGGNVYSGNTIYF.

The chain is built from TRBV7-3 and TRBJ2-5; TRBD2 is a possible D gene (5 bases). The CDR3 sequence is 14 residues long. Between the trimmed V and J ends, which lost 5 bases and 4 bases, there was a span of 14 bases. CDR1 SGHTA and CDR2 FQGTGA come from the germline V gene. In nucleotides, the CDR3 is TGTGCCAGCAGCCCGGGATCGGCCCCAGAGACCCAGTACTTC. Protein sequence: CASSPGSAPETQYF.

The chain has TRBV7-9 and TRBJ2-7, with D unclear. From germline, CDR1 is SEHNR and CDR2 FQNEAQ (reference sequence). The CDR3 spans 13 residues. Trimming cost V 3 bases and J 3 bases, with 9 bases left between them. The CDR3 coding sequence is TGTGCCAGCAGCTTGGTATTGAGCTACGAGCAGTACTTC. Translation: CASSLVLSYEQYF.